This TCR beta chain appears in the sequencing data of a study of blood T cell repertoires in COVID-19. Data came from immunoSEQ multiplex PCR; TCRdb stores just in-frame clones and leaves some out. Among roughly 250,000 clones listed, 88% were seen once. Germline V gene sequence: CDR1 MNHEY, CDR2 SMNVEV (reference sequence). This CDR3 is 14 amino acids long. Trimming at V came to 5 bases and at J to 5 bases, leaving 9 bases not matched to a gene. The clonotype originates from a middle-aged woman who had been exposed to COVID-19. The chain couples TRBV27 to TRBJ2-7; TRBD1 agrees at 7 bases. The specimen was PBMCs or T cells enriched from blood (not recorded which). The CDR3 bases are TGTGCCAGCAGTATTGGGTCGACAGGGAACGAGCAGTACTTC. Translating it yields CASSIGSTGNEQYF.